Presented here are 12 T cell receptor beta chains from one specimen sequenced in a study of cytomegalovirus exposure and HLA in healthy donors. Primers: 60 Vbeta forward and 13 Jbeta reverse. Measured with immunoSEQ multiplex PCR; TCRdb has only the in-frame clones, and not every one. Here the sample spans fewer than 200,000 clones, more than 60% being singletons. Sequencing used PBMCs. These receptors all come from a human donor in good health.

V gene TRBV10-3 combines with J gene TRBJ1-2, with 7 bases aligning to TRBD1. Losses at the gene ends were 11 bases for V and 10 bases for J; bases not matched to a gene: 13. The CDR3 extends over 12 amino acids. CDR1 is ENHRY, CDR2 SYGVKD, per germline. CDR3 region: CAVGKGQGDYTF. The CDR3 nucleotides are TGTGCCGTGGGGAAAGGGCAGGGGGACTACACCTTC.

V is TRBV28 and J is TRBJ2-3; D perhaps matches TRBD2 (7 bases). The germline V and J ends were trimmed by 5 bases and 6 bases, with 15 bases remaining between them. CDR1 and CDR2 (germline): MDHEN, SYDVKM. This CDR3 has 14 amino acids. CDR3 amino acids: CASSEGGAADTQYF. The CDR3 DNA reads as TGTGCCAGCAGTGAGGGGGGGGCAGCTGATACGCAGTATTTT.

This chain connects TRBV7-2 to TRBJ2-5, with TRBD1 matching over 7 bases. Germline V gene lookup returns CDR1 SGHTA and CDR2 FQGNSA. V was pared by 3 bases and J by 4 bases, with 8 bases of the junction left unmatched. The CDR3 loop spans 15 amino acids. The CDR3 DNA reads TGTGCCAGCAGCTTGAGGCAGGGGGTCTTAGAGACCCAGTACTTC. Amino acids: CASSLRQGVLETQYF.

This chain uses TRBV11-2 with TRBJ1-6; 8 bases are a match to TRBD1. The V gene end was trimmed by 1 base and the J gene end by 9 bases; junction bases not matched to a gene: 2. Germline V CDR1 and CDR2: SGHAT, FQNNGV. This CDR3 contains 14 residues. The CDR3 DNA reads as TGTGCCAGCAGCTTAGGGACAGGGAGTTCACCCCTCCACTTT. Its translation: CASSLGTGSSPLHF.

The V call is TRBV4-2, the J call TRBJ2-7; TRBD1 might be the D (6 bases). The V end was cut by 2 bases, the J end by 5 bases, with 16 bases between. Germline V gene lookup returns CDR1 LGHNA and CDR2 YNFKEQ. The CDR3 has 15 amino acids. In DNA form, the CDR3 reads TGTGCCAGCAGCCAACAGGACAGTCCTGGCAACGAGCAGTACTTC. This translates into CASSQQDSPGNEQYF.

This sequence joins TRBV6-5 and TRBJ2-5, with 12 bases lining up with TRBD2. Matching the DNA end better, TRBJ2-7 makes the J call doubtful. Per germline, CDR1 MNHEY and CDR2 SVGAGI. The CDR3 contains 16 residues. The CDR3 coding sequence is TGTGCCAGCAGTTACTCCGCTAGCGGGGGGGCCTACGAGCAGTACTTC. Its protein product is CASSYSASGGAYEQYF.

This clone showed up just a few times. V gene TRBV5-1 combines with J gene TRBJ2-6; TRBD2 is a possible D gene (6 bases). CDR3 length: 17 amino acids. Trimming stripped 0 bases from V and 3 bases from J, with 13 bases between. Germline values: CDR1 SGHRS, CDR2 YFSETQ. CDR3 sequence reads: CASSLARDSGGANVLTF. The CDR3 DNA follows: TGCGCCAGCAGCTTGGCCAGGGACTCGGGTGGGGCCAACGTCCTGACTTTC.

This chain uses TRBV28 with TRBJ2-5; D remains unclear. This CDR3 is 11 amino acids long. Germline values: CDR1 MDHEN, CDR2 SYDVKM. With 4 bases removed from V and 3 bases from J, the gap between germline ends came to 3 bases. The CDR3 protein is CASSSEETQYF. The CDR3 nucleotides are TGTGCCAGCAGTTCGGAAGAGACCCAGTACTTC.

The V and J genes are TRBV5-6 and TRBJ1-3, with 8 bases fitting TRBD1. Germline V gene data show CDR1 as SGHDT and CDR2 as YYEEEE. J gave up 3 bases and V 3 bases, and 8 bases lay outside the gene matches. The CDR3 length is 16 residues. CDR3 bases: TGTGCCAGCAGCTCCCTCGCAGGGGGCGGTGGAAACACCATATATTTT. Its protein product is CASSSLAGGGGNTIYF.

In this sample, this clone turned up once. The chain employs TRBV9 and TRBJ2-7; TRBD2 matches 14 bases. Germline trimming cut 4 bases from V and 4 bases from J; bases unmatched to any gene: 13. CDR1 is SGDLS and CDR2 is YYNGEE in the germline V gene. The CDR3 length is 18 residues. This CDR3 reads CASSPRTSGGPGRYEQYF. The CDR3 DNA reads TGTGCCAGCAGCCCCAGGACTAGCGGGGGGCCCGGGCGGTACGAGCAGTACTTC. Full variable domain (outside the CDR3, taken from reference TRBV9 and TRBJ2-7): DSGVTQTPKHLITATGQRVTLRCSPRSGDLSVYWYQQSLDQGLQFLIQYYNGEERAKGNILERFSAQQFPDLHSELNLSSLELGDSALYFCASSPRTSGGPGRYEQYFGPGTRLTVT.

This clone was seen only once. This sequence joins TRBV7-2 and TRBJ2-5, with 7 bases matching TRBD1. V gave up 7 bases and J gave up 0 bases; unmatched junction bases: 8. Germline CDR1 reads SGHTA; CDR2 reads FQGNSA. The CDR3 runs 15 residues. The CDR3 loop reads CASTSGTAYQETQYF. DNA of the CDR3: TGTGCCAGCACCTCGGGGACAGCATACCAAGAGACCCAGTACTTC.

This clone has just a few counts. V is TRBV5-1 and J is TRBJ2-1, with 11 bases matching TRBD2. The CDR3 totals 15 residues. Germline CDR1 reads SGHRS; CDR2 reads YFSETQ. With V trimmed by 3 bases and J by 5 bases, 4 bases remained unmatched. CDR3 loop: CASSSTSGGNNEQFF. In nucleotides, the CDR3 is TGCGCCAGCAGCTCCACTAGCGGGGGAAACAATGAGCAGTTCTTC.